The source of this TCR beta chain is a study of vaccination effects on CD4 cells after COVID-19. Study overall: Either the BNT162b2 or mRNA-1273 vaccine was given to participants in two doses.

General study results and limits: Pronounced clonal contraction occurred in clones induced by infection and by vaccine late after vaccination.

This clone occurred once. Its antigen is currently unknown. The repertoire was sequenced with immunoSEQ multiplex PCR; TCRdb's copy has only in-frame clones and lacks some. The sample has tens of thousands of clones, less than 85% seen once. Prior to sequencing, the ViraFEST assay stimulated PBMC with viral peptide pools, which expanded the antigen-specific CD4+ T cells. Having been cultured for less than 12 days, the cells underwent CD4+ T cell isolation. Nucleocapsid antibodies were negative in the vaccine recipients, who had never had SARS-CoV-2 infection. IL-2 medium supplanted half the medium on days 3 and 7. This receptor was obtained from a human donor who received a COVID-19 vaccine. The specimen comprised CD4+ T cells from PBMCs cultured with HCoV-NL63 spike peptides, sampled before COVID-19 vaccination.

This chain's CDR3 is CASRRTYNEQFF. The DNA for the CDR3 is TGTGCCAGCAGGCGAACCTACAATGAGCAGTTCTTC. The chain links TRBV12-3 or TRBV12-4 to TRBJ2-1; D gene uncertain. V lost 6 bases and J lost 2, with 5 bases in between. The CDR3 has 12 residues.